This is a list of T cell receptor beta chains from one sample in a study of T cells in lung cancer brain metastases. Assay: immunoSEQ multiplex PCR; the TCRdb copy retains only in-frame clones and omits some. The profile covers roughly 1,900 clones, with around nine tenths appearing a single time and 3.5% to 5% taken by the ten largest. Sequenced sample: tumor tissue from a brain metastasis. Receptors were obtained from a woman between 45 and 60 years old with non-small cell lung cancer that had spread to the brain. Both conserved end residues are part of each CDR3. A D gene is named only where the DNA matches it firmly.

TRBD1	14	TRBV5-6	TRBJ1-2	CASSAWDRNYGYTF	TGTGCCAGCAGCGCATGGGACAGGAACTATGGCTACACCTTC
.	15	TRBV30	TRBJ1-6	CAWSVMGMDNSPLHF	TGTGCCTGGAGTGTAATGGGGATGGATAATTCACCCCTCCACTTT
.	13	TRBV19	TRBJ2-1	CASSIEAPNEQFF	TGTGCCAGTAGTATTGAAGCCCCTAATGAGCAGTTCTTC
.	12	TRBV18	TRBJ2-7	CASSPKSYKQYF	TGTGCCAGCTCACCAAAGTCCTACAAGCAGTACTTC
TRBD1	14	TRBV11-2	TRBJ2-5	CASSSGQGLGTQYF	TGTGCCAGCAGCTCGGGACAGGGGCTTGGGACCCAGTACTTC
.	13	TRBV7-2	TRBJ2-7	CASSPRGRDEQYF	TGTGCCAGCAGCCCCCGGGGGAGAGACGAGCAGTACTTC
TRBD1	15	TRBV5-6	TRBJ1-1	CASREQGAVRTEAFF	TGTGCCAGCAGAGAGCAGGGGGCGGTTCGCACTGAAGCTTTCTTT
.	17	TRBV19	TRBJ1-3	CASSPRTITVDGNTIYF	TGTGCCAGTAGTCCGAGAACCATTACAGTAGACGGAAACACCATATATTTT
.	15	TRBV23-1	TRBJ2-3	CASSQPTGVADTQYF	TGCGCCAGCAGTCAACCGACGGGGGTAGCAGATACGCAGTATTTT
TRBD1	16	TRBV4-1	TRBJ2-7	CASSQLDRGNPYEQYF	TGCGCCAGCAGCCAACTGGACAGGGGGAATCCCTACGAGCAGTACTTC
.	13	TRBV7-2	TRBJ2-3	CASSSDYTDTQYF	TGTGCCAGCAGTTCAGATTACACAGATACGCAGTATTTT
.	14	TRBV6-5	TRBJ1-5	CASKGRYSNQPQHF	TGTGCCAGCAAAGGCAGGTATAGCAATCAGCCCCAGCATTTT
.	15	TRBV7-2	TRBJ1-1	CASSLVRGRNTEAFF	TGTGCCAGCAGCTTAGTTCGGGGACGGAACACTGAAGCTTTCTTT